What follows are 26 T cell receptor beta chains derived from one specimen sequenced in a study of TIL therapy for anti-PD-1-resistant metastatic lung cancer. The immunoSEQ assay was v3. The data were produced by immunoSEQ multiplex PCR, yet TCRdb's version contains in-frame clones alone and is incomplete. Of tens of thousands of clones in the sample, about 69% are singletons; the top ten hold less than 8%. Specified time point: pre-treatment sample, taken before nivolumab and TIL therapy. This specimen consisted of blood, obtained at baseline. The origin of the receptors is a person between 30 and 80 years old with non-small cell lung cancer.

The chain links TRBV7-9 to TRBJ2-7; tentatively, D is TRBD1 or TRBD2 (5 bases each). Germline V gives CDR1 SEHNR, CDR2 FQNEAQ (reference sequence). Trimming took 5 bases from V and 6 from J, leaving 11 bases between them. This CDR3 contains 12 residues. CDR3 nucleotide sequence: TGTGCCAGCAGCCTAGGGACGGTCGAGCAGTACTTC. This codes for CASSLGTVEQYF.

This clone was seen only a few times. CDR3 amino acids: CASSRTGELFF. DNA of the CDR3: TGTGCCAGCAGTCGCACCGGGGAGCTGTTTTTT. The rearrangement links TRBV6-5 to TRBJ2-2; D gene ambiguous. Between the trimmed V and J ends, which lost 5 bases and 4 bases, there was a span of 2 bases. From germline, CDR1 is MNHEY and CDR2 SVGAGI. CDR3 length: 11 residues.

DNA of the CDR3: TGTGCCAGCAGTGGAGCGGAAGAAGATACGCAGTATTTT. This codes for CASSGAEEDTQYF. This rearrangement joins TRBV2 to TRBJ2-3, with D perhaps matching TRBD2 (5 bases). Trimming removed 4 bases from V and 5 bases from J, with 10 bases in between. This CDR3 is built from 13 residues. Germline V gene lookup returns CDR1 SNHLY and CDR2 FYNNEI. Using reference TRBV2 and TRBJ2-3 for the parts outside the CDR3, the full variable domain is EPEVTQTPSHQVTQMGQEVILRCVPISNHLYFYWYRQILGQKVEFLVSFYNNEISEKSEIFDDQFSVERPDGSNFTLKIRSTKLEDSAMYFCASSGAEEDTQYFGPGTRLTVL.

V is TRBV5-1 and J is TRBJ1-2; 8 bases map to TRBD1. Germline CDR1 and CDR2: SGHRS and YFSETQ. Trimming at V came to 4 bases and at J to 8 bases, leaving 13 bases not matched to a gene. The CDR3 spans 15 residues. The CDR3 nucleotides are TGCGCCAGCAGCCCGCTAGGGACAGGTAGTGTGGGCTACACCTTC. This codes for CASSPLGTGSVGYTF.

The V gene is TRBV5-1, the J gene TRBJ2-2; the D is unclear. Germline V gives CDR1 SGHRS, CDR2 YFSETQ. V dropped 1 base and J dropped 0 bases, with 7 bases sitting between them. The CDR3 has 15 amino acids. The CDR3 nucleotides read TGCGCCAGCAGCTTGCCAGCGACGAACACCGGGGAGCTGTTTTTT. Protein product: CASSLPATNTGELFF.

A word on this clone: At one end, the junction sequence differs from germline, possibly due to a read error. This chain connects TRBV11-2 to TRBJ2-7; 8 bases are a match to TRBD1. This CDR3 is 15 amino acids long. Germline loops: CDR1 SGHAT, CDR2 FQNNGV. The CDR3: CASTLRTGNSYEQYF. In nucleotides, the CDR3 is TGTGCCAGCACCTTACGGACAGGGAACTCCTACGAGCAGTACTTC.

This rearrangement joins TRBV5-8 to TRBJ2-7; D perhaps matches TRBD2 (5 bases). The V gene's germline CDR1 is SGHTS and CDR2 YDEGEE. The V end lost 3 bases, the J end lost 2 bases, and 15 bases lay between the germline ends. The CDR3 covers 15 residues. The CDR3 DNA sequence: TGTGCCAGCAGCTCGGCCGGGAATTTTCCCTACGAGCAGTACTTC. Amino acid sequence: CASSSAGNFPYEQYF.

The chain links TRBV13 to TRBJ2-2; D ambiguous. The germline gives CDR1 PRHDT, CDR2 FYEKMQ (reference sequence). Trimming removed 2 bases at V and 6 bases at J, with 7 bases between. The CDR3 runs 13 residues. The CDR3 loop reads CASSLRSSGELFF. DNA for the CDR3: TGTGCCAGCAGCTTAAGGAGTTCCGGGGAGCTGTTTTTT.

This clone has only one observation. The chain joins TRBV12-5 to TRBJ2-1; D might be TRBD1 or TRBD2, each matching 5 bases. CDR3 length: 11 residues. Trimming pared 4 bases from V and 12 bases from J, leaving 10 bases between. From germline, CDR1 is LGHNT and CDR2 FRNRAP. CDR3 protein: CASGSARGQFF. CDR3 sequence (DNA): TGTGCTAGTGGTTCAGCGAGGGGGCAGTTCTTC. Variable domain in full (rest from reference TRBV12-5 and TRBJ2-1): DARVTQTPRHKVTEMGQEVTMRCQPILGHNTVFWYRQTMMQGLELLAYFRNRAPLDDSGMPKDRFSAEMPDATLATLKIQPSEPRDSAVYFCASGSARGQFFGPGTRLTVL.

The V and J genes are TRBV10-3 and TRBJ1-3; no definite D call. The V gene lost 0 bases and the J gene lost 1 base, with 13 bases spanning the gap. The CDR3 length is 17 residues. From germline, CDR1 is ENHRY and CDR2 SYGVKD. CDR3 coding DNA: TGTGCCATCAGTGAGTCGCGACTTGTGGGATCTGGAAACACCATATATTTT. Encoded protein: CAISESRLVGSGNTIYF.

The chain couples TRBV7-2 to TRBJ2-1, with D perhaps assigned TRBD1 or TRBD2 (5 bases each). V shed 5 bases and J shed 10 bases, with 21 bases lying between them. The CDR3 spans 15 residues. CDR1 SGHTA and CDR2 FQGNSA come from the germline V gene. The CDR3 DNA follows: TGTGCCAGCAGCACTACGGGGCCCCCCAAAAGGGAGCAGTTCTTC. Its translation is CASSTTGPPKREQFF.

The rearrangement uses TRBV30 and TRBJ1-1, with D unclear. Germline V gives CDR1 GTSNPN, CDR2 SVGIG (reference sequence). The CDR3 contains 14 residues. The germline V and J ends were trimmed by 0 bases and 1 base, with 9 bases remaining between them. CDR3 coding DNA: TGTGCCTGGAGTGTTGGCACCACGAACACTGAAGCTTTCTTT. Translated: CAWSVGTTNTEAFF.

J is TRBJ1-3 and V is TRBV7-2, with 9 bases matching TRBD1. This CDR3 region has 14 residues. Germline V gives CDR1 SGHTA, CDR2 FQGNSA. The V and J ends lost 3 bases and 5 bases, in that order; junction bases with no gene match: 2. The CDR3 coding sequence is TGTGCCAGCAGCTTCGACAGGGGGAGAAACACCATATATTTT. This sequence encodes CASSFDRGRNTIYF. Using reference TRBV7-2 and TRBJ1-3 for the parts outside the CDR3, the full variable domain is GAGVSQSPSNKVTEKGKDVELRCDPISGHTALYWYRQSLGQGLEFLIYFQGNSAPDKSGLPSDRFSAERTGGSVSTLTIQRTQQEDSAVYLCASSFDRGRNTIYFGEGSWLTVV.

This chain links TRBV13 with TRBJ2-3, with 8 nucleotides matching TRBD2. The germline gives CDR1 PRHDT, CDR2 FYEKMQ (reference sequence). The trim removed 3 bases at V and 0 bases at J, leaving 2 bases unmatched. The CDR3 length is 15 residues. The CDR3 loop reads CASSFASGSTDTQYF. CDR3 DNA: TGTGCCAGCAGCTTTGCTAGCGGGAGCACAGATACGCAGTATTTT.

In DNA, the CDR3 is TGTGCCAGTAGTACCAGACTAGTATCGAACACCGGGGAGCTGTTTTTT. Translated: CASSTRLVSNTGELFF. The chain couples TRBV19 to TRBJ2-2; D might be TRBD2 (6 bases). The CDR3 spans 16 residues. V lost 4 bases and J lost 0, with 12 bases in between. The V gene's germline CDR1 is LNHDA and CDR2 SQIVND (reference sequence).

The rearrangement joins TRBV5-4 to TRBJ2-2; the D is unclear. The CDR3 covers 16 residues. In germline, CDR1 is SGHNT, CDR2 YYREEE (reference sequence). The V end lost 4 bases, the J end lost 6 bases, and 19 bases lay between the germline ends. CDR3 sequence: CASSPPGRLNPGELFF. The CDR3 DNA sequence: TGTGCCAGCAGCCCACCCGGACGTTTGAATCCCGGGGAGCTGTTTTTT.

The rearrangement joins TRBV11-3 to TRBJ1-3, with no clear D. V was cut by 6 bases and J by 4 bases, with 7 bases left in between. CDR1 is SGHNT and CDR2 is YENEEA in the germline V gene. The CDR3 consists of 12 residues. CDR3 residues: CASSPRGNTIYF. CDR3 DNA sequence: TGTGCCAGCAGTCCGAGGGGAAACACCATATATTTT.

The chain carries TRBV5-4 and TRBJ1-2; 8 bases line up with TRBD1. V trimming: 4 bases; J trimming: 2 bases; junction bases outside the gene matches: 4. The CDR3 totals 14 residues. The germline V gene has CDR1 SGHNT and CDR2 YYREEE (reference sequence). CDR3: CASSPGQDNYGYTF. CDR3 DNA sequence: TGTGCCAGCAGCCCGGGACAGGACAACTATGGCTACACCTTC. The full variable domain, its missing parts supplied by reference TRBV5-4 and TRBJ1-2, is ETGVTQSPTHLIKTRGQQVTLRCSSQSGHNTVSWYQQALGQGPQFIFQYYREEENGRGNFPPRFSGLQFPNYSSELNVNALELDDSALYLCASSPGQDNYGYTFGSGTRLTVV.

The chain uses TRBV27 and TRBJ1-1, with TRBD1 matching 10 bases. After removal of 6 bases from V and 5 bases from J, the junction contained 9 bases not matched to a gene. Germline V gene data show CDR1 as MNHEY and CDR2 as SMNVEV (reference sequence). This CDR3 comprises 15 residues. CDR3 region: CASRSGTGVGTEAFF. The CDR3 coding sequence is TGTGCCAGCAGGTCCGGGACAGGGGTTGGGACTGAAGCTTTCTTT.

This chain links TRBV7-2 with TRBJ2-7; no definite D call. This CDR3 region has 12 residues. V lost 3 bases to trimming and J lost 6 bases, with 9 bases between them. CDR1 SGHTA and CDR2 FQGNSA come from the germline V gene. The CDR3 nucleotides are TGTGCCAGCAGCTTCATAAGTGGCGAGCAGTACTTC. Its translation is CASSFISGEQYF.

V gene TRBV6-1 combines with J gene TRBJ2-5, with 8 positions matching TRBD2. The CDR3 spans 14 residues. J was trimmed by 7 bases and V by 4 bases; bases with no gene match: 8. The germline gives CDR1 MNHNS, CDR2 SASEGT. The CDR3 DNA is TGTGCCAGCAGTGCCTCGGGGGGGACGGGGACCCAGTACTTC. This encodes CASSASGGTGTQYF.

The genes are TRBV5-1 and TRBJ1-4; D gene uncertain. The CDR3 consists of 16 residues. Germline V gene sequence: CDR1 SGHRS, CDR2 YFSETQ. The V end was cut by 0 bases, the J end by 3 bases, with 12 bases between. CDR3 sequence (DNA): TGCGCCAGCAGCTTGGTGGGGAGTGGGTCTAATGAAAAACTGTTTTTT. Its translation: CASSLVGSGSNEKLFF.

The chain employs TRBV5-1 and TRBJ2-3; D not certain. There are 15 residues in the CDR3. Trimming shortened V by 4 bases and J by 0 bases, and 12 bases separated the two germline ends. Germline assignment: CDR1 SGHRS and CDR2 YFSETQ. The CDR3 region is CASSPWEVSTDTQYF. In nucleotides, the CDR3 is TGCGCCAGCAGCCCCTGGGAAGTCAGCACAGATACGCAGTATTTT.

The genes are TRBV29-1 and TRBJ2-7; either TRBD1 or TRBD2 may supply D (5 bases each). The germline gives CDR1 SQVTM, CDR2 ANQGSEA. Trimming took 4 bases from V and 4 from J, leaving 8 bases between them. The CDR3 totals 11 residues. The CDR3: CSVGGGYEQYF. The CDR3, as DNA: TGCAGCGTTGGTGGGGGATACGAGCAGTACTTC.

DNA for the CDR3: TGTGCCAGCAGCTTGCGAGCGGGAGTATTGAGTGAGCAGTTCTTC. The encoded protein is CASSLRAGVLSEQFF. V gene TRBV5-4 combines with J gene TRBJ2-1; TRBD2 aligns across 8 bases. Looked up from germline, CDR1 is SGHNT and CDR2 is YYREEE (reference sequence). The CDR3 length is 15 residues. V trimming: 1 base; J trimming: 9 bases; junction bases outside the gene matches: 9. The full variable domain, completed using reference TRBV5-4 and TRBJ2-1, is ETGVTQSPTHLIKTRGQQVTLRCSSQSGHNTVSWYQQALGQGPQFIFQYYREEENGRGNFPPRFSGLQFPNYSSELNVNALELDDSALYLCASSLRAGVLSEQFFGPGTRLTVL.

The V call is TRBV10-1, the J call TRBJ2-3; D gene unclear. This CDR3 is 13 amino acids long. Trimming removed 6 bases from V and 3 bases from J, with 10 bases in between. Per the germline V gene, CDR1 is WNHNN and CDR2 is SYGVQD (reference sequence). The DNA of the CDR3 is TGCGCCAGCAGATTGGACCCTACAGATACGCAGTATTTT. As protein: CASRLDPTDTQYF.